The T cell receptor (beta chain) under discussion was sequenced for a study of cytomegalovirus exposure and HLA in healthy donors. Study findings and constraints: Reports showed the classifier diagnosing cytomegalovirus status with high specificity and sensitivity. It was only CMV serostatus that was available as immune exposure information. Later genetic work tied a missense DCLRE1C variant to beta-chain V and J trimming.

With regard to this clone: Its specificity is not known.

J was trimmed by 4 bases and V by 0 bases; bases with no gene match: 2. Germline assignment: CDR1 MRHNA and CDR2 SNTAGT. The CDR3 consists of 15 residues. This PCR relied on a set of 60 Vbeta primers and 13 Jbeta primers. Repertoires were generated with immunoSEQ multiplex PCR, while TCRdb's copy carries only in-frame clones and drops some. The data hold approximately 170,000 clones, with roughly 71% observed a single time. This receptor was obtained from a girl aged 10-17 years in good health and CMV-seronegative. The genes are TRBV6-4 and TRBJ2-1; 8 bases align to TRBD2. The sequencing input was PBMCs. CDR3 sequence reads: CASSDSAGDYNEQFF. CDR3 DNA sequence: TGTGCCAGCAGTGACTCAGCGGGGGATTACAATGAGCAGTTCTTC.